One TCR beta chain is described in this entry. This clonotype was detected only a few times. Its antigen is unknown. It has no much larger one-base neighbor in the sample; base qualities were not kept. V and J are truncated by 3 bases and 0 bases respectively, leaving an intervening sequence of 12 bases. Reading the germline V gene gives CDR1 SGHTA and CDR2 FQGNSA. The CDR3, from cysteine to phenylalanine, totals 16 residues. The read is trimmed to its CDR3 DNA, 48 bases read in frame from base 1. These data are taken from a study of T cell repertoires in cytomegalovirus infection (dated by TCRdb to the late 2010s). With regard to the full study: Donor HLA type was relevant to the analysis, as public TCR beta signatures indicated carriage of CMV infection together with the matching HLA type.

The instrument given in TCRdb is Illumina HiSeq 1500. The public reads were run again by TCRdb, first through fastp at Q25 and then through MiXCR, and only productive beta chains were kept. All rows with the same CDR3 protein become a single entry with the most common DNA and genes. The sample table records a few hundred thousand distinct CDR3 sequences; 9.5% of these occur just once. The ten largest clones add up to around 4.5% of the sample. What the authors observed across the whole study: In the ex vivo response, HLA-C-restricted CMV-specific TCR beta clonotypes were dominant, and in two of eight donors the single most frequent clonotype came from this HLA-C-restricted group. In both this cohort and an independent roughly 400-donor cohort, the cumulative frequency of public TCR beta family members distinguished carriers of CMV infection plus the relevant HLA type.

The chain is encoded by TRBV7-2 joined to TRBJ2-1; the D call is possibly TRBD1 or TRBD2, each sharing 5 bases. Sequencing was carried out using PBMCs. This TCR came from a human donor in good health (CMV status not recorded). Some clones in this sample may be carry-over from other donors' samples. The nucleotide sequence reads TGTGCCAGCAGCTTTCGACGGGACCCCTCCTACAATGAGCAGTTCTTC. It is translated as CASSFRRDPSYNEQFF.